These 32 T cell receptor beta chains came from one sample sequenced in a study of OX40 agonist ivuxolimab in advanced cancers. Profiled with immunoSEQ multiplex PCR; TCRdb holds only in-frame clones, not every one. The sample carries nearly 80,000 clones, over 75% recorded once. Specimen: CD4+ or CD8+ T cells sorted from blood, collected in a trial of the OX40 agonist ivuxolimab. These receptors were obtained from an adult with an advanced solid tumor such as melanoma, head and neck, liver or kidney cancer.

V and J are TRBV5-4 and TRBJ2-7, with unresolved D. CDR1 SGHNT and CDR2 YYREEE come from the germline V gene (reference sequence). V lost 2 bases, J lost 3 bases, and 18 bases lay in between. The CDR3 has 16 residues. DNA of the CDR3: TGTGCCAGCAGCTTCAGCCGCGCCCCAAGCCACTACGAGCAGTACTTC. Translation gives CASSFSRAPSHYEQYF.

V gene TRBV5-5 combines with J gene TRBJ2-7; D uncertain. The germline V gene has CDR1 SGHKS and CDR2 YYEKEE (reference sequence). The V and J ends lost 4 bases and 4 bases respectively, with 9 bases between them. The CDR3 totals 12 residues. CDR3 sequence reads: CASSENWYEQYF. The CDR3 nucleotides read TGTGCCAGCAGCGAGAACTGGTACGAGCAGTACTTC.

This clone has just one count. This rearrangement joins TRBV4-1 to TRBJ2-5; 10 nucleotides agree with TRBD1. The DNA end is a closer match to TRBJ2-7, so the J assignment may be wrong. This CDR3 spans 16 amino acids. Germline V gene sequence: CDR1 MGHRA, CDR2 YSYEKL. CDR3 protein: CASSQGDRGLAYEQYF. DNA of the CDR3: TGCGCCAGCAGCCAAGGGGACAGGGGTTTGGCCTACGAGCAGTACTTC.

The CDR3 nucleotides read TGCGCCAGCAGTCGAGAGGCGGGAGGCTACGAGCAGTACTTC. It encodes CASSREAGGYEQYF. This chain links TRBV10-2 with TRBJ2-7; 8 bases are a match to TRBD2. Unmatched junction bases numbered 6, after V lost 5 bases and J lost 3 bases. Germline CDR1 is WSHSY and CDR2 is SAAADI. The CDR3 has 14 amino acids.

A few counts support this clone. The chain combines TRBV2 with TRBJ2-1; TRBD2 aligns across 7 bases. CDR1 is SNHLY and CDR2 is FYNNEI in the germline V gene. The CDR3 has 15 amino acids. V shed 6 bases and J 8 bases; nucleotides not matched to a gene: 13. The CDR3 here is CASRAGVGMMDEQFF. Here the CDR3 DNA reads TGTGCCAGCAGGGCGGGGGTAGGAATGATGGATGAGCAGTTCTTC.

The genes are TRBV6-5 and TRBJ2-1, with a weak D call TRBD1 (5 bases). The CDR3 runs to 15 residues. The germline V gene encodes CDR1 MNHEY and CDR2 SVGAGI. Trimming removed 2 bases from V and 7 bases from J, with 15 bases in between. Here the CDR3 DNA reads TGTGCCAGCAGTTACACGGACACGGCAGGGAATGAGCAGTTCTTC. As protein: CASSYTDTAGNEQFF.

The chain joins TRBV19 to TRBJ1-4; possibly TRBD1 for D (5 bases). V was clipped by 3 bases and J by 2 bases, with 7 bases between them. Germline CDR1 is LNHDA and CDR2 is SQIVND (reference sequence). This CDR3 comprises 14 residues. This CDR3 is CASSIGTTNEKLFF. The CDR3 bases are TGTGCCAGTAGTATCGGGACTACTAATGAAAAACTGTTTTTT.

The chain couples TRBV6-5 to TRBJ2-7; possibly TRBD1 for D (6 bases). Germline V gene data show CDR1 as MNHEY and CDR2 as SVGAGI. Trimming removed 3 bases from V and 4 bases from J, with 10 bases in between. The CDR3 totals 13 residues. The CDR3 reads CASSYQQGYEQYF. CDR3 nucleotide sequence: TGTGCCAGCAGTTATCAACAGGGTTACGAGCAGTACTTC.

This chain uses TRBV5-4 with TRBJ2-7; D is perhaps TRBD1 (6 bases). V lost 4 bases and J 4 bases, leaving 12 bases between the germline ends. This CDR3 is 13 amino acids long. Germline-derived CDR1 and CDR2 are SGHNT and YYREEE (reference sequence). The CDR3 is CASSPGHKYEQYF. The DNA for the CDR3 is TGTGCCAGCAGCCCGGGACACAAATACGAGCAGTACTTC.

The chain links TRBV6-1 to TRBJ1-5; D ambiguous. The V gene's germline CDR1 is MNHNS and CDR2 SASEGT. Trimming removed 2 bases from V and 3 bases from J, with 8 bases in between. The CDR3 runs to 14 residues. CDR3 sequence (DNA): TGTGCCAGCAGTGAACCACGGACCAATCAGCCCCAGCATTTT. This codes for CASSEPRTNQPQHF.

V and J are TRBV2 and TRBJ2-3; no definite D call. CDR3 length: 13 amino acids. Germline CDR1 reads SNHLY; CDR2 reads FYNNEI. The V and J ends lost 9 bases and 0 bases respectively, with 10 bases between them. CDR3 region: CASRPLSTDTQYF. The CDR3 bases are TGTGCCAGTCGCCCTTTGAGCACAGATACGCAGTATTTT.

The chain couples TRBV23-1 to TRBJ2-3; tentatively, D is TRBD1 (5 bases). TRBV23-1 is designated an ORF whose function remains uncertain. CDR3 length: 17 residues. V was trimmed by 0 bases and J by 0 bases, leaving 13 bases between them. As DNA, the CDR3 is TGCGCCAGCAGTCAATCCCGCTTGTACAGGAGCACAGATACGCAGTATTTT. As protein: CASSQSRLYRSTDTQYF.

The chain joins TRBV27 to TRBJ1-5; D call uncertain. Germline CDR1 MNHEY, CDR2 SMNVEV (reference sequence). Trimming pared 5 bases from V and 9 bases from J, leaving 11 bases between. This CDR3 has 12 amino acids. CDR3: CASSAGPGPQHF. Written as DNA, the CDR3 is TGTGCCAGCAGTGCTGGTCCGGGGCCCCAGCATTTT.

The chain is built from TRBV19 and TRBJ1-1; maybe TRBD1 (5 bases). Germline lookup yields CDR1 LNHDA and CDR2 SQIVND (reference sequence). Between the trimmed V and J ends, which lost 5 bases and 8 bases, there was a span of 15 bases. The CDR3 is made up of 13 amino acids. The CDR3 region has the DNA TGTGCCAGTAGTCTTCCGACGGAGGGGGAAGCTTTCTTT. Translation: CASSLPTEGEAFF. The variable domain in full, completed from reference TRBV19 and TRBJ1-1, reads DGGITQSPKYLFRKEGQNVTLSCEQNLNHDAMYWYRQDPGQGLRLIYYSQIVNDFQKGDIAEGYSVSREKKESFPLTVTSAQKNPTAFYLCASSLPTEGEAFFGQGTRLTVV.

This chain joins TRBV19 and TRBJ2-3; D remains ambiguous. This CDR3 is 10 amino acids long. V was pared by 7 bases and J by 7 bases, with 6 bases between. Germline assignment: CDR1 LNHDA and CDR2 SQIVND (reference sequence). The CDR3 protein is CASNEYTQYF. Written as DNA, the CDR3 is TGTGCCAGTAATGAGTATACGCAGTATTTT.

The rearrangement uses TRBV6-5 and TRBJ2-1; D not certain. Looked up from germline, CDR1 is MNHEY and CDR2 is SVGAGI. CDR3 length: 11 amino acids. V was trimmed by 6 bases and J by 7 bases, leaving 7 bases between them. The CDR3 DNA is TGTGCCAGCAGCAGGTCAAATGAGCAGTTCTTC. The encoded protein is CASSRSNEQFF.

The rearrangement links TRBV5-1 to TRBJ1-1, with TRBD1 as a possible D gene (5 bases). The CDR3 covers 14 residues. V gave up 0 bases and J gave up 11 bases, with 17 bases separating them. Germline assignment: CDR1 SGHRS and CDR2 YFSETQ. For the CDR3, the DNA is TGCGCCAGCAGCTTGGGGGGCCGTCGGGTGCCCGCTTTCTTT. It translates to CASSLGGRRVPAFF.

The chain links TRBV7-2 to TRBJ2-1, with 7 bases that match TRBD2. CDR1 and CDR2 (germline): SGHTA, FQGNSA. The CDR3 runs to 17 residues. J was trimmed by 0 bases and V by 2 bases; bases with no gene match: 7. Here the CDR3 DNA reads TGTGCCAGCAGCTTAAAACGGCTAGCGGACTCCTACAATGAGCAGTTCTTC. As protein: CASSLKRLADSYNEQFF.

The chain combines TRBV27 with TRBJ2-3, with TRBD2 matching 14 bases. J was trimmed by 1 base and V by 6 bases; bases with no gene match: 0. This CDR3 is built from 15 residues. Germline V lookup: CDR1 MNHEY, CDR2 SMNVEV (reference sequence). The CDR3 region has the DNA TGTGCCAGCAGGGGACTAGCGGGGGGCACAGATACGCAGTATTTT. Its protein is CASRGLAGGTDTQYF.

This chain joins TRBV4-1 and TRBJ2-6; D gene ambiguous. The V gene lost 2 bases and the J gene lost 0 bases, with 5 bases spanning the gap. The CDR3 has 15 residues. Germline V gives CDR1 MGHRA, CDR2 YSYEKL. This CDR3 is CASSQTSSGANVLTF. The DNA of the CDR3 is TGCGCCAGCAGCCAAACCAGCTCTGGGGCCAACGTCCTGACTTTC.

This clone was recorded only once. This chain links TRBV7-9 with TRBJ2-1, with 10 bases identical to TRBD2. CDR1 is SEHNR and CDR2 is FQNEAQ in the germline V gene (reference sequence). Germline trimming cut 1 base from V and 15 bases from J; bases unmatched to any gene: 3. This CDR3 has 12 residues. As DNA, the CDR3 is TGTGCCAGCAGCTTAGTACTAGCGGGAAGGTTCTTC. Its protein is CASSLVLAGRFF. Filled out from reference TRBV7-9 and TRBJ2-1, the complete variable domain reads DTGVSQNPRHKITKRGQNVTFRCDPISEHNRLYWYRQTLGQGPEFLTYFQNEAQLEKSRLLSDRFSAERPKGSFSTLEIQRTEQGDSAMYLCASSLVLAGRFFGPGTRLTVL.

The gene calls are TRBV7-3 and TRBJ2-2; 7 positions agree with TRBD1. Germline CDR1 is SGHTA and CDR2 is FQGTGA. V shed 3 bases and J 3 bases; nucleotides not matched to a gene: 1. The CDR3 extends over 14 amino acids. The DNA for the CDR3 is TGTGCCAGCAGCTTTACAGGGGACACCGGGGAGCTGTTTTTT. Its protein is CASSFTGDTGELFF.

The chain has TRBV2 and TRBJ1-5, with D unresolved. There are 13 residues in the CDR3. Germline V gene sequence: CDR1 SNHLY, CDR2 FYNNEI. Trimming took 1 base from V and 5 from J, leaving 6 bases between them. The CDR3 region is CASSEGRDQPQHF. In nucleotides, the CDR3 is TGTGCCAGCAGTGAAGGGCGGGATCAGCCCCAGCATTTT.

In DNA form, the CDR3 reads TGTGCCAGCAGCTTAACGTCGGATTATGGCTACACCTTC. Translation gives CASSLTSDYGYTF. This chain links TRBV11-2 with TRBJ1-2, with D unresolved. V lost 2 bases and J 5 bases, leaving 9 bases between the germline ends. Per germline, CDR1 SGHAT and CDR2 FQNNGV. This CDR3 spans 13 amino acids.

J is TRBJ2-2 and V is TRBV11-2, with TRBD2 identical over 12 bases. J was trimmed by 4 bases and V by 5 bases; bases with no gene match: 11. This CDR3 region has 18 residues. CDR1 and CDR2 from the germline V gene are SGHAT and FQNNGV. CDR3 region: CASSHGLAGWGSTGELFF. The DNA for the CDR3 is TGTGCCAGCAGCCATGGACTAGCGGGATGGGGGAGCACCGGGGAGCTGTTTTTT.

The genes are TRBV6-6 and TRBJ2-7, with D possibly being TRBD1 (6 bases). Deletions cut 6 bases from V and 1 base from J, with 13 bases between. The CDR3 totals 14 residues. Germline V gene data show CDR1 as MNHNY and CDR2 as SVGAGI (reference sequence). The CDR3 DNA reads TGTGCCAGCAGGTACAGGGTTTCGTCCTACGAGCAGTACTTC. This encodes CASRYRVSSYEQYF.

The chain combines TRBV2 with TRBJ2-5, with D possibly being TRBD2 (5 bases). The CDR3 runs to 12 residues. Germline CDR1 is SNHLY and CDR2 is FYNNEI. V lost 3 bases and J 11 bases, leaving 13 bases between the germline ends. The CDR3 region is CASSEGLGEQYF. CDR3 bases: TGTGCCAGCAGTGAGGGCCTTGGGGAGCAGTACTTC.

CDR3 amino acids: CASSLVSTEAFF. In DNA, the CDR3 is TGTGCCAGCAGCTTGGTCTCCACTGAAGCTTTCTTT. The chain links TRBV5-6 to TRBJ1-1; no reliable D call. Germline V gene data show CDR1 as SGHDT and CDR2 as YYEEEE. This CDR3 region has 12 residues. Trimming pared 0 bases from V and 4 bases from J, leaving 4 bases between.

The V call is TRBV5-1, the J call TRBJ2-5, with D unresolved. The germline V and J ends were trimmed by 3 bases and 0 bases, with 9 bases remaining between them. This CDR3 has 14 amino acids. Germline V gives CDR1 SGHRS, CDR2 YFSETQ. CDR3 sequence: CASSSWAYQETQYF. DNA for the CDR3: TGCGCCAGCAGCTCATGGGCGTACCAAGAGACCCAGTACTTC.

This rearrangement joins TRBV11-2 to TRBJ1-2, with D possibly matching TRBD1 (5 bases). The CDR3 is 13 amino acids. Germline V CDR1 and CDR2: SGHAT, FQNNGV. V was trimmed by 3 bases and J by 4 bases, leaving 9 bases between them. The CDR3 loop is CASSLGPPYGYTF. CDR3 DNA sequence: TGTGCCAGCAGCTTGGGACCGCCCTATGGCTACACCTTC.

The V and J genes are TRBV5-8 and TRBJ2-3; no reliable D call. Germline V gene sequence: CDR1 SGHTS, CDR2 YDEGEE. The CDR3 runs 15 residues. Trimming shortened V by 0 bases and J by 1 base, and 9 bases separated the two germline ends. CDR3 in amino acids: CASSLVAGGTDTQYF. Written as DNA, the CDR3 is TGTGCCAGCAGCTTGGTGGCAGGAGGCACAGATACGCAGTATTTT.

The rearrangement joins TRBV7-9 to TRBJ2-1, with a weak D call TRBD2 (6 bases). The V end was cut by 8 bases, the J end by 7 bases, with 18 bases between. Germline CDR1 SEHNR, CDR2 FQNEAQ (reference sequence). This CDR3 contains 14 residues. The CDR3 region is CASGGWSGENEQFF. DNA for the CDR3: TGTGCCAGCGGAGGGTGGAGTGGGGAGAATGAGCAGTTCTTC.